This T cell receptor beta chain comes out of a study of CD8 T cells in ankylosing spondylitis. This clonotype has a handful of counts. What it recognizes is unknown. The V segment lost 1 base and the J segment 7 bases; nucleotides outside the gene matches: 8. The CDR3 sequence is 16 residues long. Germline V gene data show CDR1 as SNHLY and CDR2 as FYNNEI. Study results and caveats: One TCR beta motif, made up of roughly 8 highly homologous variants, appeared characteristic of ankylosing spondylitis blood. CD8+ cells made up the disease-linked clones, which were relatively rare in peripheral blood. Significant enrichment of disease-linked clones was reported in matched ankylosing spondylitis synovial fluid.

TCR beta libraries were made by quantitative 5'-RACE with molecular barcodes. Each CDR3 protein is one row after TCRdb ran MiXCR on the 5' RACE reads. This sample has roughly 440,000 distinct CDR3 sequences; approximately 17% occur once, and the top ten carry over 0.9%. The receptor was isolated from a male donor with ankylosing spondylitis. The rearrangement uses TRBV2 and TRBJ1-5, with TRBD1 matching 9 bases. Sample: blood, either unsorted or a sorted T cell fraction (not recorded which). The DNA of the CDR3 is TGTGCCAGCAGTGAAGTGGTGGGACAGGGCGGACAGCCCCAGCATTTT. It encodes CASSEVVGQGGQPQHF.